Listed below are T cell receptor beta chains from one sample, sequenced in a study of identical twins. TCRdb called the 5' RACE reads again in MiXCR, with one record for every CDR3 protein. The table records nearly 900,000 distinct CDR3 sequences, over 9% of them present only once. A further study also used this sample, focusing on yellow fever vaccine responses in identical twins.

Sequencing used PBMCs. The receptors were gathered from a woman aged 18-29 years in good health. Both conserved end residues are trimmed from each CDR3. Size values are once, few and many counts, or a class for expanded clones, and some rows have none.

size | V | CDR3
NA | TRBV29-1 | SVEEGVGTDTQY
NA | TRBV20-1 | SARPSGRIGSYEQY
many | TRBV6-1 | ASSRGLYYEQY
few | TRBV7-2 | ASSPPREWNEQF
few | TRBV5-1 | ASSLGGQGHNEQF
few | TRBV28 | ASSLGDRVVNEQY
NA | TRBV7-9 | ASSRGPETGELF
many | TRBV3-1 | ASSHRQTSGSANEQF
few | TRBV9 | ASSAGTQMYNYGYT
NA | TRBV5-1 | ASSATGRAYNEQF
NA | TRBV27 | ASSSHSYAEQF
NA | TRBV20-1 | SARPTGYTTEAF
NA | TRBV28 | ASSFLASGSFHEQF
NA | TRBV12-3/TRBV12-4 | ASSLSPARRSYNEQF
many | TRBV4-1 | ASSQGVGFAYTEAF
many | TRBV7-9 | ASSRGWNTGELF
NA | TRBV20-1 | SASPYHVSSYNEQF
few | TRBV11-1 | ASSIGTSGRRPYEQY
few | TRBV25-1 | ASSETGIYEQY
many | TRBV27 | ASSSNTYEQY
many | TRBV12-3/TRBV12-4 | ASSFFADTQY
many | TRBV12-3/TRBV12-4 | ASILGSGNNEQF
NA | TRBV7-6 | ASRMGVYTDTQY
few | TRBV16 | ASSHRAGPGDTQY
NA | TRBV29-1 | SAGTGTNEQF
few | TRBV5-8 | ASSLGVRASTGELF
NA | TRBV4-1 | ASSQDRQGGGYT
few | TRBV5-1 | ASSTQGRDGYT
NA | TRBV4-2 | ASSQTRDTNTEAF
few | TRBV7-8 | ASSSVGTHSTDTQY
many | TRBV12-3/TRBV12-4 | ASSLWQKSSYNEQF
few | TRBV6-1 | ASSPGTGVREKLF
NA | TRBV28 | ASRATGGLAVNTGELF
NA | TRBV20-1 | SARVTYANYGYT
many | TRBV5-5 | ASSTDRGWEGYT
few | TRBV27 | ASNTVTGSTEAF
few | TRBV11-2 | ASSLDRPSTDTQY